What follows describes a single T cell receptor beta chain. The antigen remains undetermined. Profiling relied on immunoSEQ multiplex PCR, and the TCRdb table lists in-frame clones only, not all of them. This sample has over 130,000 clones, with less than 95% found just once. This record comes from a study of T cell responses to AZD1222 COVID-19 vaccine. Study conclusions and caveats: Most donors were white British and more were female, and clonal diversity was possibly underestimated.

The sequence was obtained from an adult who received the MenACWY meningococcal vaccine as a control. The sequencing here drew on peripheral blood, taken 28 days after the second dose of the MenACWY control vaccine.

The chain's CDR3 is CASSIGQASSYEQYF. CDR3 in DNA: TGTGCCAGTAGTATCGGCCAGGCAAGCTCCTACGAGCAGTACTTC. The gene calls are TRBV19 and TRBJ2-7; D remains unclear. V lost 3 bases to trimming and J lost 0 bases, with 12 bases between them. Germline CDR1 is LNHDA and CDR2 is SQIVND (reference sequence). This CDR3 contains 15 residues. The whole variable domain, remainder taken from reference TRBV19 and TRBJ2-7, is DGGITQSPKYLFRKEGQNVTLSCEQNLNHDAMYWYRQDPGQGLRLIYYSQIVNDFQKGDIAEGYSVSREKKESFPLTVTSAQKNPTAFYLCASSIGQASSYEQYFGPGTRLTVT.